This T cell receptor beta chain was found in a study of shared clonotypes between healthy human individuals. PBMC DNA, left unsorted, was sequenced on ten immunoSEQ deep assay plates. Some clones are missing from TCRdb's copy, which holds only in-frame ones; the method was immunoSEQ multiplex PCR. The data hold 530,000 or so clones, with about 80% observed a single time. The count of this clone is one. The germline gives CDR1 GTSNPN, CDR2 SVGIG (reference sequence). V lost 5 bases to trimming and J lost 4 bases, with 12 bases between them. The length of the CDR3 is 13 residues. The rearrangement links TRBV30 to TRBJ1-5; the D gene is possibly TRBD1 (5 bases). The sequence was collected from a woman aged 35 to 49 in good health. Some clones in this sample may be carry-over from other donors' samples. The sequenced material came from PBMCs. The CDR3 DNA is TGTGCCTGGGGGGCCGCTGGGAATCAGCCCCAGCATTTT. As protein: CAWGAAGNQPQHF.